This T cell receptor (beta chain) was captured in a study of blood T cell repertoires in COVID-19. Profiled with immunoSEQ multiplex PCR; TCRdb holds only in-frame clones, not every one. Of around 300,000 clones listed, about 90% were seen once; the top ten hold about 4.5%. Trimming removed 4 bases from V and 0 bases from J, with 18 bases in between. The germline V gene encodes CDR1 LGHDT and CDR2 YNNKEL (reference sequence). The CDR3 loop spans 17 amino acids. The TCR sequence derives from a woman younger than 35 with acute COVID-19. Source material: PBMCs or T cells enriched from blood (not recorded which). The J gene is TRBJ2-5, the V gene TRBV3-1 (or the pseudogene TRBV3-2); tentative D call: TRBD1 (7 bases). Here the CDR3 reads CASSPRGTVRHQETQYF. In DNA, the CDR3 is TGTGCCAGCAGCCCTCGGGGGACAGTCCGCCACCAAGAGACCCAGTACTTC.